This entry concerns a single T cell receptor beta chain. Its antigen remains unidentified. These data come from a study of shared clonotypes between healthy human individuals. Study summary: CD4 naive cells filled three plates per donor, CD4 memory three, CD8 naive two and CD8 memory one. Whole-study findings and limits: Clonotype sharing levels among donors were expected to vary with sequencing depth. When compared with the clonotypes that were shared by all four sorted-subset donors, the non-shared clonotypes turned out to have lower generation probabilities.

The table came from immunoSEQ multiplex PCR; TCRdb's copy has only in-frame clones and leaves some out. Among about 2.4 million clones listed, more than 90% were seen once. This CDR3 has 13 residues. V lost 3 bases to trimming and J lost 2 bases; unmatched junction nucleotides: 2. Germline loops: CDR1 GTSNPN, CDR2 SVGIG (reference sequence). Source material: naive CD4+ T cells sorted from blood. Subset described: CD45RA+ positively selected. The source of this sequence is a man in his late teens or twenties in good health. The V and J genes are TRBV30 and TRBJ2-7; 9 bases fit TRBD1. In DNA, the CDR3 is TGTGCCTGGAGACAGGGGGCTACCTACGAGCAGTACTTC. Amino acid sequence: CAWRQGATYEQYF. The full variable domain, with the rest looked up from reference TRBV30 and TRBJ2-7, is SQTIHQWPATLVQPVGSPLSLECTVEGTSNPNLYWYRQAAGRGLQLLFYSVGIGQISSEVPQNLSASRPQDRQFILSSKKLLLSDSGFYLCAWRQGATYEQYFGPGTRLTVT.